This T cell receptor beta chain is drawn from a study of T cell responses to AZD1222 COVID-19 vaccine. Whole-study results and caveats: Spike-specific TCR breadth and depth grew following two AZD1222 doses. CD4 TCRs associated with vaccination spanned spike, dominating at 160-218 and 743-854. As reported, nearly half of all spike-specific TCRs target variant regions that are unmutated.

Profiled with immunoSEQ multiplex PCR; TCRdb holds only in-frame clones, not every one. The sample has over 150,000 clones, 92% seen once; the top ten hold around 4.6%. Turning to this clone: Antigen specificity is unknown.

The CDR3 has 15 amino acids. V lost 3 bases and J lost 4, with 14 bases in between. Per the germline V gene, CDR1 is LGHNA and CDR2 is YNFKEQ. This TCR was sampled from an adult in good health. The genes are TRBV4-2 and TRBJ2-3; D might be TRBD1 or TRBD2, each matching 5 bases. The sequences come from peripheral blood, collected on day 0 of MenACWY control vaccination. CDR3 nucleotide sequence: TGTGCCAGCAGCCACGCACAAGGGGACGCAGATACGCAGTATTTT. Protein sequence: CASSHAQGDADTQYF.